Presented here are 29 T cell receptor beta chains from one specimen sequenced in a study of CXCR3-negative and CXCR3-positive naive CD8 T cells. UMI-labeled 5' RACE TRB cDNA libraries were prepared from the cells. TCRdb reprocessed the 5' RACE reads, keeping one entry per CDR3 protein, no DNA. Its table lists about 130,000 distinct CDR3 sequences. Sequencing used naive CXCR3- CD8+ T cells from blood. The subset here: CD45RO-CCR7+CD27+CD95- naive CD8+ T cells lacking CXCR3 (TNR3-). The source of these receptors is a human donor in good health. Some clones in this sample may be carry-over from other donors' samples.

The CDR3 region is CASSLALRGAVDTEAFF. V and J are TRBV7-9 and TRBJ1-1; there is no DNA to check the TCRdb D call of TRBD1. The length of the CDR3 is 17 residues. The germline V gene encodes CDR1 SEHNR and CDR2 FQNEAQ (reference sequence).

This chain joins TRBV21-1 and TRBJ2-3; the TCRdb D gene call, TRBD1, has no DNA to confirm it. TRBV21-1 corresponds to a pseudogene. The length of the CDR3 is 17 residues. The CDR3 sequence: CASSKEVVVGGSDTQYF.

The J gene is TRBJ2-2, the V gene TRBV5-1; TCRdb proposes TRBD2, but this gene call is untestable without DNA. Germline CDR1 and CDR2: SGHRS and YFSETQ. This CDR3 is built from 16 residues. The CDR3 loop is CASSLLAGAGTGELFF.

The chain employs TRBV10-2 and TRBJ2-3; TCRdb picks TRBD1, but there is no DNA to check that call. Germline V lookup: CDR1 WSHSY, CDR2 SAAADI. The CDR3 sequence is 15 residues long. CDR3 residues: CASSDPGYSTDTQYF.

The rearrangement uses TRBV9 and TRBJ2-7; TCRdb indicates TRBD1, and absent DNA this call remains unverified. CDR3 size: 14 residues. Germline loops: CDR1 SGDLS, CDR2 YYNGEE. CDR3 sequence: CASSALPGAYEQYF.

V and J are TRBV7-2 and TRBJ2-2. Germline CDR1 and CDR2: SGHTA and FQGNSA. The CDR3 has 15 amino acids. This chain's CDR3 is CASSSFHSNTGELFF. Together with reference TRBV7-2 and TRBJ2-2, the CDR3 gives the full variable domain: GAGVSQSPSNKVTEKGKDVELRCDPISGHTALYWYRQSLGQGLEFLIYFQGNSAPDKSGLPSDRFSAERTGGSVSTLTIQRTQQEDSAVYLCASSSFHSNTGELFFGEGSRLTVL.

The chain combines TRBV12-3 or TRBV12-4 with TRBJ1-1; TCRdb reports TRBD1, a call that lacks DNA to check it against. The CDR3 runs to 15 residues. The CDR3 reads CASSLKGQPNTEAFF.

The chain employs TRBV5-3 and TRBJ2-1; lacking DNA, the TRBD1 call made by TCRdb goes unchecked. TRBV5-3 is labeled an ORF, and its function is uncertain. The CDR3 consists of 19 residues. The CDR3 spells CARSLARGPGTGKDNEQFF.

The rearrangement links TRBV12-3 or TRBV12-4 to TRBJ2-1; TCRdb proposes TRBD1, but this gene call is untestable without DNA. This CDR3 spans 14 amino acids. The CDR3 sequence: CASSDSGGANEQFF.

V and J are TRBV23-1 and TRBJ1-5. TRBV23-1 is annotated as an ORF whose role is uncertain. The CDR3 sequence is 15 residues long. The CDR3 loop is CASSHKQYSNQPQHF.

The rearrangement links TRBV11-2 to TRBJ2-3. The CDR3 has 11 residues. CDR1 and CDR2 from the germline V gene are SGHAT and FQNNGV. This CDR3 is CASSLPDTQYF.

The CDR3 loop reads CASNLAGGRTGELFF. This chain joins TRBV12-3 or TRBV12-4 and TRBJ2-2; TCRdb lists TRBD2, though no DNA is available to test this call. CDR3 size: 15 residues.

J is TRBJ1-3 and V is TRBV29-1; absent DNA, TCRdb's TRBD1 call cannot be checked. CDR1 SQVTM and CDR2 ANQGSEA come from the germline V gene. The CDR3 loop spans 13 amino acids. The CDR3 here is CSAGGPSGNTIYF.

This chain uses TRBV28 with TRBJ2-1. Germline V gene data show CDR1 as MDHEN and CDR2 as SYDVKM. The CDR3 length is 13 residues. The chain's CDR3 is CASSLTVYNEQFF.

The CDR3 region is CASSFAGGSYEQYF. This sequence joins TRBV28 and TRBJ2-7; TCRdb's D gene call, TRBD1, goes unchecked for lack of DNA. In germline, CDR1 is MDHEN, CDR2 SYDVKM. CDR3 length equals 14 residues.

The chain couples TRBV29-1 to TRBJ2-1; the TCRdb call, TRBD2, lacks DNA for checking. This CDR3 has 15 amino acids. Per the germline V gene, CDR1 is SQVTM and CDR2 is ANQGSEA. CDR3 amino acids: CSVRLAESSYNEQFF.

The chain carries TRBV9 and TRBJ2-2; TCRdb gives TRBD2 as the D gene, but with no DNA this cannot be confirmed. CDR3 length equals 14 residues. CDR1 and CDR2 (germline): SGDLS, YYNGEE. Here the CDR3 reads CASSRGGGTGELFF.

V usage is TRBV28 and J usage is TRBJ2-1; checking the TCRdb D call of TRBD1 is not possible without DNA. Germline V lookup: CDR1 MDHEN, CDR2 SYDVKM. There are 15 residues in the CDR3. CDR3 sequence: CASSLWADRVNEQFF.

The V gene is TRBV23-1, the J gene TRBJ2-3; the D call from TCRdb, TRBD1, cannot be confirmed without DNA. TRBV23-1 counts as an open reading frame of uncertain function. The CDR3 contains 19 residues. The CDR3: CASSQSDREKGATTDTQYF.

The chain's CDR3 is CASSLRLAGVATDTQYF. This chain links TRBV12-3 or TRBV12-4 with TRBJ2-3; TCRdb names TRBD1, which stays unverified in the absence of DNA. This CDR3 has 17 amino acids.

The chain combines TRBV6-5 with TRBJ2-7; TCRdb lists TRBD1, though no DNA is available to test this call. Germline-derived CDR1 and CDR2 are MNHEY and SVGAGI. CDR3 length equals 14 residues. The CDR3 reads CASSPGQGAHEQYF.

The genes are TRBV28 and TRBJ2-7; TCRdb's D call, TRBD1, is unchecked because there is no DNA. The CDR3 is 14 amino acids. Germline V gene lookup returns CDR1 MDHEN and CDR2 SYDVKM. CDR3 sequence: CASSPRQGSDEQYF.

The chain recombines TRBV6-2 or TRBV6-3 with TRBJ2-7; the D call from TCRdb, TRBD2, cannot be confirmed without DNA. Germline CDR1 reads MNHEY; CDR2 reads SVGEGT. The CDR3 has 14 residues. CDR3 amino acids: CASSYRAGAYEQYF.

The V and J genes are TRBV15 and TRBJ1-5. CDR3 size: 13 residues. Germline CDR1 is LNHNV and CDR2 is YYDKDF (reference sequence). The CDR3 loop reads CATSREVKQPQHF.

The CDR3 sequence is CASSLLEEEEQFF. The chain is built from TRBV28 and TRBJ2-1; TCRdb reports TRBD2, a call that lacks DNA to check it against. The length of the CDR3 is 13 residues. Germline CDR1 MDHEN, CDR2 SYDVKM.

The rearrangement joins TRBV3-1 to TRBJ2-7; TCRdb outputs TRBD1, but without DNA this stays unchecked. This CDR3 is built from 14 residues. Germline V gene lookup returns CDR1 LGHDT and CDR2 YNNKEL (reference sequence). CDR3 region: CASSPDRVSYEQYF.

This chain uses TRBV28 with TRBJ2-1; the TRBD2 assignment by TCRdb is unverifiable without DNA. This CDR3 comprises 16 residues. Looked up from germline, CDR1 is MDHEN and CDR2 is SYDVKM. CDR3 region: CASSWRALTSYNEQFF.

V and J are TRBV20-1 and TRBJ2-3; no DNA is available, so the TRBD1 call from TCRdb remains unchecked. Germline CDR1 reads DFQATT; CDR2 reads SNEGSKA (reference sequence). This CDR3 spans 15 amino acids. The CDR3 spells CSARYRGEITDTQYF.

This sequence joins TRBV28 and TRBJ2-4; the D gene TCRdb calls, TRBD1, cannot be checked with no DNA. This CDR3 is 14 amino acids long. In germline, CDR1 is MDHEN, CDR2 SYDVKM. The CDR3: CASSANWGQNIQYF.